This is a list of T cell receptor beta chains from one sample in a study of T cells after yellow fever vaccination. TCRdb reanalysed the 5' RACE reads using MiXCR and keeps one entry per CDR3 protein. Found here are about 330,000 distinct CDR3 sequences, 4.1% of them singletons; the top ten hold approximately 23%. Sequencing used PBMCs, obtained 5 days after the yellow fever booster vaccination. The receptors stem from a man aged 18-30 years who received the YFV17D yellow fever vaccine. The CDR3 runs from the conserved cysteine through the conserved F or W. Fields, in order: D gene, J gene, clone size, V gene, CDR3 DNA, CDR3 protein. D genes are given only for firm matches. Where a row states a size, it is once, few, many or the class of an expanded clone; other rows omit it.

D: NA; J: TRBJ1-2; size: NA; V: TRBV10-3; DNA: TGTGCCATAAAGACAGACTATGGCTACACCTTC; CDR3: CAIKTDYGYTF
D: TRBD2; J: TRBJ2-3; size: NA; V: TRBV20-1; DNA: TGCAGTGCTACTAGCGGGGGGGCGGGTTTCGGTACGCAGTATTTT; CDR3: CSATSGGAGFGTQYF
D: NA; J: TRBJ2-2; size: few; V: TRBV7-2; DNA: TGTGCCAGCAGCTCTTATTACGGGGAGCTGTTTTTT; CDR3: CASSSYYGELFF
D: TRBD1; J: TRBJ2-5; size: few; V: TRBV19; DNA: TGTGCCAGTGGTACAGGGGGCCAAGAGACCCAGTACTTC; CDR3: CASGTGGQETQYF
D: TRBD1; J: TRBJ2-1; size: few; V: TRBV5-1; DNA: TGCGCCAGCAGCGACCGACAGGGGGTGGGAGAGCAGTTCTTC; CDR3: CASSDRQGVGEQFF
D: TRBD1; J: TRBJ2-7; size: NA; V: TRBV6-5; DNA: TGTGCCAGCAGTAACTCGGACAGGGGGCTTCCCTACGAGCAGTACTTC; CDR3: CASSNSDRGLPYEQYF
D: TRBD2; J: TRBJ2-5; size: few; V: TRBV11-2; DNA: TGTGCCAGCAGCTTATATATTGGCTCTAGCGGGGAAGAGACCCAGTACTTC; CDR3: CASSLYIGSSGEETQYF
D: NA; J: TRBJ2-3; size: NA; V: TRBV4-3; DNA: TGCGCCAGCAGCCGGCGTCCGGGAGAAGCACTCCCTACGCAGTATTTT; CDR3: CASSRRPGEALPTQYF
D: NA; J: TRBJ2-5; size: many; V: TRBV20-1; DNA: TGCAGTGCTAGGGGAGACAGGAAAGAGACCCAGTACTTC; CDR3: CSARGDRKETQYF
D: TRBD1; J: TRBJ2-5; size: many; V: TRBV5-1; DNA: TGCGCCAGCAGCGGGACAGGCCGGGCGGAGACCCAGTACTTC; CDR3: CASSGTGRAETQYF
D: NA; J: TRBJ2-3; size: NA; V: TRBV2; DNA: TGTGCCAGCGGGCGCTCCGTCGACACAGATACGCAGTATTTT; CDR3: CASGRSVDTDTQYF
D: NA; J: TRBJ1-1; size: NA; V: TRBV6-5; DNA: TGTGCCAGCAGAAACGTAGGTGAAGGAATAGCTTTCTTT; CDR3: CASRNVGEGIAFF
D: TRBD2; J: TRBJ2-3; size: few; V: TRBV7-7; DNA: TGTGCCAGCAGCTCCCACACGGGGGGAACAGATACGCAGTATTTT; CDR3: CASSSHTGGTDTQYF
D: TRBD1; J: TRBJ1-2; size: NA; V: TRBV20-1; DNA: TGCAGTGCTACCCTACAGGACAGGGTTTACGGCTACACCTTC; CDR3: CSATLQDRVYGYTF
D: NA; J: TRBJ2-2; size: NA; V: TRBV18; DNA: TGTGCCAGCTCACTTTTCGTGTTCGGACAGACGAACACCGGGGAGCTGTTTTTT; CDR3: CASSLFVFGQTNTGELFF
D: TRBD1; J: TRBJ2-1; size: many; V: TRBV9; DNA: TGTGCCAGCAGCGTCACCGGGACAGGGTACAATGAGCAGTTCTTC; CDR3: CASSVTGTGYNEQFF
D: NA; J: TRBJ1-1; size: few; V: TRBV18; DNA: TGTGCCAGCTCACCACCGAACGATCGGGGCACTGAAGCTTTCTTT; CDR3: CASSPPNDRGTEAFF
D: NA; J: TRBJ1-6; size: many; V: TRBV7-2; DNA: TGTGCCAGCAGCTTAGGGGGCGAAGGCGGCTCACCCCTCCACTTT; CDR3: CASSLGGEGGSPLHF
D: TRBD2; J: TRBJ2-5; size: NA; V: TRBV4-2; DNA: TGTGCCAGCAGCCAAGAGGCGGGGGTGGGGACCCAGTACTTC; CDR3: CASSQEAGVGTQYF
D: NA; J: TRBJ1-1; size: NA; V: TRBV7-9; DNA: TGTGCCAGCAGCTTAGTAGGAACGCCTGAATTT; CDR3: CASSLVGTPEF
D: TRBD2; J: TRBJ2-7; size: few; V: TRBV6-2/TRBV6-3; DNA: TGTGCCAGCAGTCAATCTGCGGGACTAAGCCACGAGCAGTACTTC; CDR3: CASSQSAGLSHEQYF
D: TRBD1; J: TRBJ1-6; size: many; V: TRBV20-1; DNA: TGCAGTGCTACCTATGATATATGGACAGGGGGCAACCTCCACTTT; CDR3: CSATYDIWTGGNLHF
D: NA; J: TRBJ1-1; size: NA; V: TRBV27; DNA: TGTGCCAGCAAGGAAAGTTGGGACACTGAAGCTTTCTTT; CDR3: CASKESWDTEAFF
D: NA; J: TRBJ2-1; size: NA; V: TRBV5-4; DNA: TGTGCCAGCAGCCCCGAAAGTGGGGAAAGGAATGAGCAGTTCTTC; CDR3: CASSPESGERNEQFF
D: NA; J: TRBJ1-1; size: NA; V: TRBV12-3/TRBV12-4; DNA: TGTGCCAGCAGTTTACACGGGGTGAGCACTGAAGCTTTCTTT; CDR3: CASSLHGVSTEAFF
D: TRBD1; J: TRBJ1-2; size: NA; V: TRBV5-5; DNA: TGTGCCAGCAGCTCGGGCCCCCGGACAGGCCGGTCTAACTATGGCTACACCTTC; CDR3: CASSSGPRTGRSNYGYTF
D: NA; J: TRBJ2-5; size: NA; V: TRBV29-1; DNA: TGCAGCGTTGTGCGTTCCGGGGCGGGAGAGACCCAGTACTTC; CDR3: CSVVRSGAGETQYF
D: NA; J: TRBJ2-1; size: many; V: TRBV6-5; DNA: TGTGCCAGCAGTTATCTAGCGTTCGATGAGCAGTTCTTC; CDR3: CASSYLAFDEQFF
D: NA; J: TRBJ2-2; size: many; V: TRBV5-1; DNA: TGCGCCAGCAGCTTGCAGCACGCGAACACCGGGGAGCTGTTTTTT; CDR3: CASSLQHANTGELFF
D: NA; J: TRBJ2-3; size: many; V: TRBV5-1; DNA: TGCGCCAGCAGCCCACTAGCCACTTTAGATACGCAGTATTTT; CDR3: CASSPLATLDTQYF
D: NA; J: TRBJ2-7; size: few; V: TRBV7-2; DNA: TGTGCCAGCAGCTTCGGGCAGTACGAGCAGTACTTC; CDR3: CASSFGQYEQYF
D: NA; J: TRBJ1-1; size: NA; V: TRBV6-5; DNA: TGTGCCAGCAGTTCCCTAGAGGGAACCTCCACTATGAACACTGAAGCTTTCTTT; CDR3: CASSSLEGTSTMNTEAFF
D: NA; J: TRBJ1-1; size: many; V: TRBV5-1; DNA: TGCGCCAGCAGCTTGGGGACACAGAACACTGAAGCTTTCTTT; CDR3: CASSLGTQNTEAFF
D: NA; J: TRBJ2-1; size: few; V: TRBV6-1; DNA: TGTGCCAGCAGTGAACAGTTAGCCTCCTACAATGAGCAGTTCTTC; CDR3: CASSEQLASYNEQFF
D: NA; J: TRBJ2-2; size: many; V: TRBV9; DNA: TGTGCCAGCAGCGTAGACAGGGGACTGATCGGGGAGCTGTTTTTT; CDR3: CASSVDRGLIGELFF
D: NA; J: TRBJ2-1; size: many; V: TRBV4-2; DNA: TGTGCCAGCAGCCAACAGGGCCGAGGGAATGAGCAGTTCTTC; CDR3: CASSQQGRGNEQFF
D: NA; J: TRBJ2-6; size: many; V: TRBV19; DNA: TGTGCCAGTAGTATGCGGGGCTTCCAGCTTCGCAGCTCTGGGGCCAACGTCCTGACTTTC; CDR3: CASSMRGFQLRSSGANVLTF
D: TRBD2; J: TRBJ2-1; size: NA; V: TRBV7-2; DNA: TGTGCCAGCAGCTTAGCGGGTAGCGGGGGCTACAATGAGCAGTTCTTC; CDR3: CASSLAGSGGYNEQFF
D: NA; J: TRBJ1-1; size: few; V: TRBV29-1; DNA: TGCAGCGTTGTAGGGTTGGAGACTGAAGCTTTCTTT; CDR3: CSVVGLETEAFF
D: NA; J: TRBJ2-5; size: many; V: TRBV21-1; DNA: TGTGCCAGCGGCCTCCGAGGCCCTAATCTGACCCAGTACTTC; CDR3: CASGLRGPNLTQYF
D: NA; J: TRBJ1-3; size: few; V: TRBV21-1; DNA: TGTGCCAGCAGCAAAGCAAATATCGGGCACGGAGGTCTTTCCTCTGGAAACACCATATATTTT; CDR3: CASSKANIGHGGLSSGNTIYF
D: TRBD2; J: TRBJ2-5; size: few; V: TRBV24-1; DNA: TGTGCCGCGAGGACTAGCCGCGAGACCCAGTACTTC; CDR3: CAARTSRETQYF
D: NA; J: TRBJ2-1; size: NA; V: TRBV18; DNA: TGTGCCAGCTGTGATTGGGCCTCCTACAATGAGCAGTTCTTC; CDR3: CASCDWASYNEQFF
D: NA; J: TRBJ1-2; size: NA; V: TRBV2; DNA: TGTGCCAGCAAGTGGGCGACTGGCTACACCTTC; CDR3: CASKWATGYTF
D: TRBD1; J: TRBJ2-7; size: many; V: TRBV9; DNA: TGTGCCAGCAGCGCCGGACAGGTAACCGAGCAGTACTTC; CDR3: CASSAGQVTEQYF
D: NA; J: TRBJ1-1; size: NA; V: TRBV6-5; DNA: TGTGCCAGCAGTTACTCCGGGGGGCACACTGAAGCTTTCTTT; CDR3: CASSYSGGHTEAFF